This TCR beta chain stems from a study of beta chain features in type 1 diabetes. Central memory, naive, regulatory and stem cell-like memory CD4+ cells were sorted by CD45RO/CCR7/CD25/CD127/CD95/CD27. Study-level results: Possibly, sequencing cDNA over-represented cells that had high TCR expression levels. When Type 1 diabetes patients were examined, their TCRB CDR3s proved moderately but significantly shorter in all four CD4+ subsets.

For this clone: As yet, its antigen is unknown.

V dropped 4 bases and J dropped 0; count of bases not matched to a gene: 2. The length of the CDR3 is 17 residues. CDR1 LNHDA and CDR2 SQIVND come from the germline V gene (reference sequence). Reverse transcribing all isolated RNA meant expressed TCRB transcripts were sequenced. Stem cell-like memory T cell samples came in at an average of approximately 980,000 reads. TCRdb's copy holds only in-frame clones and misses some; the assay was immunoSEQ multiplex PCR. The sample carries more than 12,000 clones, approximately 64% recorded once. The origin of this receptor is a woman younger than 30 with type 1 diabetes. The chain recombines TRBV19 with TRBJ2-6; 11 positions agree with TRBD1. Sequencing input: stem cell memory CD4+ T cells from blood. The CDR3 loop reads CASSRDRGGSGANVLTF. CDR3 coding DNA: TGTGCCAGTAGTAGGGACAGGGGGGGCTCTGGGGCCAACGTCCTGACTTTC.